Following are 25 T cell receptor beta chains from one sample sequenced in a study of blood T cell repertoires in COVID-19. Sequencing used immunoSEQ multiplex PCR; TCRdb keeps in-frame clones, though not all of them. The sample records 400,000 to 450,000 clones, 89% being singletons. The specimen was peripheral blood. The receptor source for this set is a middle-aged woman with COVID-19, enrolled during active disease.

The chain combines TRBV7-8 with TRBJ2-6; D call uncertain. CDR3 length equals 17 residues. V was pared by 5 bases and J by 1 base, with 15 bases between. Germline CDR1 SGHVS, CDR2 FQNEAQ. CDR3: CASSPNFQVSGANVLTF. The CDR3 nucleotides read TGTGCCAGCAGCCCGAATTTCCAGGTTTCTGGGGCCAACGTCCTGACTTTC. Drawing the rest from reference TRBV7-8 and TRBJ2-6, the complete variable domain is GAGVSQSPRYKVAKRGQDVALRCDPISGHVSLFWYQQALGQGPEFLTYFQNEAQLDKSGLPSDRFFAERPEGSVSTLKIQRTQQEDSAVYLCASSPNFQVSGANVLTFGAGSRLTVL.

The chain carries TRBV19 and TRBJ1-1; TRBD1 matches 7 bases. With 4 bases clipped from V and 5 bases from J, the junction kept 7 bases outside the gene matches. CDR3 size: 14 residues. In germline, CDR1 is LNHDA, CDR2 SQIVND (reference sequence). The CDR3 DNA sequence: TGTGCCAGTAGTACAAACAGGGGAGGAACTGAAGCTTTCTTT. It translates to CASSTNRGGTEAFF.

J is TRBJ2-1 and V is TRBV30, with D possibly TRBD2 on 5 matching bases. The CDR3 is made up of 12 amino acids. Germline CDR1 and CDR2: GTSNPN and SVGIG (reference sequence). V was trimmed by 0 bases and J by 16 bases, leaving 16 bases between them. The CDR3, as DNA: TGTGCCTGGAGTGTACTAGGGATTATCCGATTCTTC. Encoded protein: CAWSVLGIIRFF.

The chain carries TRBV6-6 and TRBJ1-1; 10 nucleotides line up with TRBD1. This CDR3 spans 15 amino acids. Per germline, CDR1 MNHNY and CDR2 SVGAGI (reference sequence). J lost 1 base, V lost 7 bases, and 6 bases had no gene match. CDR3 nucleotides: TGTGCCAGCACCCCCCGGGACAGGGGGAACACTGAAGCTTTCTTT. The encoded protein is CASTPRDRGNTEAFF.

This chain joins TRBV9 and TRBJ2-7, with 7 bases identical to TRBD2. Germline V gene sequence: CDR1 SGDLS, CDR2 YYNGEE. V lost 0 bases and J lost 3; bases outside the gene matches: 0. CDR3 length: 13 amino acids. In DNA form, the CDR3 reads TGTGCCAGCAGCGTAGGGACTAGCTACGAGCAGTACTTC. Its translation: CASSVGTSYEQYF.

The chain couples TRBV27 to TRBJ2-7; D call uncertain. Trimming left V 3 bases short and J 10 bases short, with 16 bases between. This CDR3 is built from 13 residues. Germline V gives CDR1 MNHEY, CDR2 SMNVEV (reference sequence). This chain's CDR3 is CASSFVPVNEQYF. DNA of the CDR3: TGTGCCAGCAGTTTTGTCCCAGTGAATGAACAGTACTTC.

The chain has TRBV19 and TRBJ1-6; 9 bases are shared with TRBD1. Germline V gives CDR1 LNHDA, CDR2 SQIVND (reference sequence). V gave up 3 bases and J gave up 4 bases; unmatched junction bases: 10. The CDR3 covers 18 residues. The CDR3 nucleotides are TGTGCCAGTAGTATTAACCCTGCCGGGACAGGGTATAATTCACCCCTCCACTTT. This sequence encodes CASSINPAGTGYNSPLHF. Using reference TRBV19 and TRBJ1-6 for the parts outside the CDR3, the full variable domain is DGGITQSPKYLFRKEGQNVTLSCEQNLNHDAMYWYRQDPGQGLRLIYYSQIVNDFQKGDIAEGYSVSREKKESFPLTVTSAQKNPTAFYLCASSINPAGTGYNSPLHFGNGTRLTVT.

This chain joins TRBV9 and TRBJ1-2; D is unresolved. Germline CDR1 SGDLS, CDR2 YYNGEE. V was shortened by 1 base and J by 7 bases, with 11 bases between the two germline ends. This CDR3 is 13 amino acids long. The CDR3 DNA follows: TGTGCCAGCAGCGTAATCTCGGGATCTGGCTACACCTTC. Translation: CASSVISGSGYTF.

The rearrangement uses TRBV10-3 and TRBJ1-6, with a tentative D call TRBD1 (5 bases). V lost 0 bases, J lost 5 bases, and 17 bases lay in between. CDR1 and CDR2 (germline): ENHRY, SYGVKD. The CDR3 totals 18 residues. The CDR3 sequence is CAISESMAGYADNSPLHF. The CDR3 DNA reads TGTGCCATCAGTGAGTCGATGGCAGGGTATGCGGATAATTCACCCCTCCACTTT.

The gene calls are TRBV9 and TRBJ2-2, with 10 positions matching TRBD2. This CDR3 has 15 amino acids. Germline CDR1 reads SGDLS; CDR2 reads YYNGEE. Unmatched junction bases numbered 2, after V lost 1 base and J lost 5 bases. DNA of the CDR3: TGTGCCAGCAGCGTATATAGCGGGGGGACCGGGGAGCTGTTTTTT. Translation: CASSVYSGGTGELFF.

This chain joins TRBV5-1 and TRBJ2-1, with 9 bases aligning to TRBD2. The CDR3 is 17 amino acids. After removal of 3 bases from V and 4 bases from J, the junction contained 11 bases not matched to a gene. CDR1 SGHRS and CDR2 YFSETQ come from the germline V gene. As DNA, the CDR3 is TGCGCCAGCAGCTCCTCTAGCGGGGCGAACCCTTACAATGAGCAGTTCTTC. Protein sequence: CASSSSSGANPYNEQFF. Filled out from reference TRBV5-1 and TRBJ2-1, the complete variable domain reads KAGVTQTPRYLIKTRGQQVTLSCSPISGHRSVSWYQQTPGQGLQFLFEYFSETQRNKGNFPGRFSGRQFSNSRSEMNVSTLELGDSALYLCASSSSSGANPYNEQFFGPGTRLTVL.

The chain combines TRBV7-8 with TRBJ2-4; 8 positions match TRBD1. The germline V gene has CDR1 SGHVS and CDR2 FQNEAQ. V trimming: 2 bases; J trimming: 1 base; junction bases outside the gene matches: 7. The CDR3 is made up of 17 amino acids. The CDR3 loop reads CASSLRGQGAAKNIQYF. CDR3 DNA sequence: TGTGCCAGCAGCTTACGTGGGCAGGGGGCGGCCAAAAACATTCAGTACTTC.

CDR3 DNA sequence: TGTGCCAGCAACTGGAGGGGGAGGGGGCAAGAGACCCAGTACTTC. Translated, it gives CASNWRGRGQETQYF. The J gene is TRBJ2-5, the V gene TRBV6-5, with D maybe TRBD2 (7 bases). Germline V gene sequence: CDR1 MNHEY, CDR2 SVGAGI. With 7 bases removed from V and 2 bases from J, the gap between germline ends came to 17 bases. This CDR3 region has 15 residues.

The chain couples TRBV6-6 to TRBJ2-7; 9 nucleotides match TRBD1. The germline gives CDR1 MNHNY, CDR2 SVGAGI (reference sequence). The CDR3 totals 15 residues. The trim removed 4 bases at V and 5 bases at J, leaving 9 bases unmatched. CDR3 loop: CASSLGQGIADEQYF. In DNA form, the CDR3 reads TGTGCCAGCAGTTTGGGACAGGGAATCGCCGACGAGCAGTACTTC.

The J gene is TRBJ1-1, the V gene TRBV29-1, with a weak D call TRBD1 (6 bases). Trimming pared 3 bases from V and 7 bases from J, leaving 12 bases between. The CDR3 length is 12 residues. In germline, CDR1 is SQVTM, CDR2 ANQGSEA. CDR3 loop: CSVDRGRHEAFF. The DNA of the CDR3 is TGCAGCGTTGACAGGGGCCGACATGAAGCTTTCTTT.

The CDR3, as DNA: TGTGCCAGCAGCTTATTTGACGCCAGGGGGACCCAGTACTTC. Protein: CASSLFDARGTQYF. This rearrangement joins TRBV7-2 to TRBJ2-5; TRBD1 is a possible D gene (6 bases). The CDR3 runs to 14 residues. V lost 2 bases and J 7 bases, leaving 14 bases between the germline ends. Per the germline V gene, CDR1 is SGHTA and CDR2 is FQGNSA.

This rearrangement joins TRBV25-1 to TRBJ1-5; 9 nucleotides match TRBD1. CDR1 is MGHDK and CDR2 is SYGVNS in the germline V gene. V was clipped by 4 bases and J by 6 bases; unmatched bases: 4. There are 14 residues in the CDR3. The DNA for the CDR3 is TGTGCCAGCAGTGGCGACAGGGGGGGTCAGCCCCAGCATTTT. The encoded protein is CASSGDRGGQPQHF.

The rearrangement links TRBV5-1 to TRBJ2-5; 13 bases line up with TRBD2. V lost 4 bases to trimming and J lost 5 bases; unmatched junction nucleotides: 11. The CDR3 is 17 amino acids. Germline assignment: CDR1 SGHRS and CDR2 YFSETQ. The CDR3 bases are TGCGCCAGCAGCACTACTAGCGGGGGGGCGATGGGCGAGACCCAGTACTTC. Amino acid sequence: CASSTTSGGAMGETQYF.

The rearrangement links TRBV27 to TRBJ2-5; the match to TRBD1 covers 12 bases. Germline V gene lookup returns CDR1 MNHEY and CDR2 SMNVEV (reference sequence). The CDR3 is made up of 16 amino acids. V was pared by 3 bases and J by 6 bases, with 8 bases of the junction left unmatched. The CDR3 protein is CASSLAGQGAWKTQYF. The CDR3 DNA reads TGTGCCAGCAGTTTGGCGGGACAGGGGGCTTGGAAGACCCAGTACTTC.

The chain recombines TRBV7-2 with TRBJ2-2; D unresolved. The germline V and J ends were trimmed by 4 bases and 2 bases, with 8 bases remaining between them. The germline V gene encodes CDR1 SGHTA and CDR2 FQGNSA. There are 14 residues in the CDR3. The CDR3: CASSSGINTGELFF. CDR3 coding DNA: TGTGCCAGCAGCTCCGGTATCAACACCGGGGAGCTGTTTTTT.

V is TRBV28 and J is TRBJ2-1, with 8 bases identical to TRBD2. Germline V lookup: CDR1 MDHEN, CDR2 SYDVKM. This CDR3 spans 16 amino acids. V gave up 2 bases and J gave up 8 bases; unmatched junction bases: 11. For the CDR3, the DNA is TGTGCCAGCAGTTTAATATCCAGCGGGAGACTCCATGAGCAGTTCTTC. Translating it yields CASSLISSGRLHEQFF.

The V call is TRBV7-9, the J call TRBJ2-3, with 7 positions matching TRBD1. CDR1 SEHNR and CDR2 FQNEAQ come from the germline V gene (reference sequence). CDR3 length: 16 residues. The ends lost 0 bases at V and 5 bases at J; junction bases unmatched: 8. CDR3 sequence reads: CASSLATGQTLDTQYF. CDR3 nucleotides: TGTGCCAGCAGCTTAGCCACGGGACAGACATTAGATACGCAGTATTTT.

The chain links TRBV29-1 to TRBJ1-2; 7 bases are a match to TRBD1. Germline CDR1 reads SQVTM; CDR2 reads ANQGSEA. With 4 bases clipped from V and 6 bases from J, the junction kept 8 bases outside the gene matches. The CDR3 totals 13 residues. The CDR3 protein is CSVADRVDHGYTF. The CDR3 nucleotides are TGCAGCGTTGCCGACAGGGTTGATCATGGCTACACCTTC.

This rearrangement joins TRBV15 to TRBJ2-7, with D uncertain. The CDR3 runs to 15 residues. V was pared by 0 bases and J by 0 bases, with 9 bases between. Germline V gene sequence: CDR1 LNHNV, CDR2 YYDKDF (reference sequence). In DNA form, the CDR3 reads TGTGCCACCAGCAGAGAGGGCAGCCCCTCCTACGAGCAGTACTTC. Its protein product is CATSREGSPSYEQYF.

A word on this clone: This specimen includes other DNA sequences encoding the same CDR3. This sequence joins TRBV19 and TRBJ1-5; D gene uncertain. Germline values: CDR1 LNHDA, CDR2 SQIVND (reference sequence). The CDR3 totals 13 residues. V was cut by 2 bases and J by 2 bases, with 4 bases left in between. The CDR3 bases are TGTGCCAGTAGTATAAGCGGCAATCAGCCCCAGCATTTT. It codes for CASSISGNQPQHF.